Listed below are T cell receptor beta chains from one sample, sequenced in a study of CD8+CD57+ T cells in acquired aplastic anemia. A single record per CDR3 protein comes from TCRdb applying MiXCR to the reads. In the table there are about 190,000 distinct CDR3 sequences, around 66% of which are singletons. Sequenced input: sorted CD4+, CD8+, or CD8+CD57+ T cells (not recorded which) from PBMCs. These receptors all stem from a human donor with severe aplastic anemia or a healthy control (not recorded which). CDR3s include the opening cysteine and the closing phenylalanine or tryptophan. D genes are given only for firm matches. Size values are once, few and many counts, or a class for expanded clones, and some rows have none.

TRBJ2-1,TRBV6-5,TRBD2,many,TGTGCCAGCCAACCCCTAGCGGGGTGGACCTACAATGAGCAGTTCTTC,CASQPLAGWTYNEQFF
TRBJ2-7,TRBV7-8,.,.,TGTGCCAGCAGCTTCCGGCGAGGCTCCTACGAGCAGTACTTC,CASSFRRGSYEQYF
TRBJ1-2,TRBV2,.,.,TGTGCCAGCAGTGAAGCGGAGGGGAGTAAATATGGCTACACCTTC,CASSEAEGSKYGYTF
TRBJ2-5,TRBV7-2,TRBD2,.,TGTGCCAGCAGCTTACGGTACGGGACTAGCACACAAGAGACCCAGTACTTC,CASSLRYGTSTQETQYF
TRBJ2-7,TRBV7-3,.,.,TGTGCCAGCAAGCCCCCGGGGGGCGACTGCGAGCAGTACTTC,CASKPPGGDCEQYF
TRBJ2-1,TRBV19,.,many,TGTGCCAGTAGCCCCGGGACGGGCAATGAGCAGTTCTTC,CASSPGTGNEQFF
TRBJ1-1,TRBV9,.,.,TGTGCCAGCAGCCCCCGGACCGAATACACTGAAGCTTTCTTT,CASSPRTEYTEAFF
TRBJ2-7,TRBV29-1,.,.,TGCAGCGTTGGAGGGGAAACCTACGAGCAGTACTTC,CSVGGETYEQYF
TRBJ2-5,TRBV15,TRBD1,.,TGTGCCACCAGCGGAGACCCAACCGGGACAGGGGAAGAGACCCAGTACTTC,CATSGDPTGTGEETQYF
TRBJ1-2,TRBV24-1,.,.,TGTGCCACCAGTGACAATTCGGAGACCTATGGCTACACCTTC,CATSDNSETYGYTF
TRBJ1-1,TRBV24-1,.,.,TGTGCCACCAGTGATTCGACAGAGTTTGAAGCTTTCTTT,CATSDSTEFEAFF
TRBJ2-5,TRBV13,.,few,TGTGCCAGCAGCTATGGGACGCCACGGGAGACCCAGTACTTC,CASSYGTPRETQYF
TRBJ1-1,TRBV15,.,few,TGTGCCACCAGCAGAGACAAACACACTGAAGCTTTCTTT,CATSRDKHTEAFF
TRBJ2-7,TRBV7-6,TRBD1,.,TGTGCCAGCAGCTTAGTAAGACAGGGGGGCTATGGCTACTACGAGCAGTACTTC,CASSLVRQGGYGYYEQYF
TRBJ2-3,TRBV7-9,TRBD2,few,TGTGCCAGCAGCTATTCGGGGGGGCAGAGAGATACGCAGTATTTT,CASSYSGGQRDTQYF
TRBJ2-7,TRBV20-1,.,.,TGCAGTGCTAGCGGGGAACCCTACGAGCAGTACTTC,CSASGEPYEQYF
TRBJ2-2,TRBV2,TRBD1,.,TGTGCCAGCAAGGACAGGGAGAACACCGGGGGGCTGTTTTTT,CASKDRENTGGLFF
TRBJ1-4,TRBV9,.,.,TGTGCCAGCAGATGGGGCGACAGGACGAATGAAAGACTGTTTTTT,CASRWGDRTNERLFF
TRBJ1-4,TRBV9,.,.,TGTGCCAGCAGCGCCCGCACCGGGACTCGAGAAAAACTGTTTTTT,CASSARTGTREKLFF
TRBJ2-3,TRBV28,.,.,TGTGCCAGCAGTTTCGGAGATACGCAGTATTTT,CASSFGDTQYF
TRBJ2-1,TRBV29-1,TRBD2,.,TGCAGGGGGGGGTCATCTTACAATGAGCAGTTCTTC,CRGGSSYNEQFF
TRBJ1-1,TRBV7-3,.,many,TGTGCCAGCAGCCCCGCCGGGGCGAGCACTGAAGCTTTCTTT,CASSPAGASTEAFF
TRBJ2-2,TRBV19,.,.,TGTGCCACCGATGAAGAGGGGGTAATGCACGGGGAGCTGTTTTTT,CATDEEGVMHGELFF
TRBJ1-6,TRBV2,.,many,TGTGCCAGCATGTGGGGCGAGGGCGCGAATTCACCCCTCCACTTT,CASMWGEGANSPLHF
TRBJ2-7,TRBV6-5,.,.,TGTGCCAGCGGGGGGAGATCCTACGAGCAGTACTTC,CASGGRSYEQYF
TRBJ1-6,TRBV12-3/TRBV12-4,TRBD1,few,TGTGCCAGCAGTTTCGGGCAGGGGGGTTCACCCCTCCACTTT,CASSFGQGGSPLHF
TRBJ2-1,TRBV7-8,TRBD2,.,TGTGCCAGCAGCTTAGCTAGAGTTTCGGGACTAGCGGTAAGCTCCTACAATGAGCAGTTCTTC,CASSLARVSGLAVSSYNEQFF
TRBJ2-1,TRBV5-1,TRBD1,.,TGCGCCAGCAGCGCCGGGACAGGATTGCGTGAGCAGTTCTTC,CASSAGTGLREQFF
TRBJ2-1,TRBV5-5,.,.,TGTGCCAGCAGCTTGGGTACTAGAAACAATGAGCAGTTCTTC,CASSLGTRNNEQFF
TRBJ2-1,TRBV27,.,few,TGTGCCAGCAGTCGCTTTCAAGAACAGGGTAATGAGCAGTTCTTC,CASSRFQEQGNEQFF
TRBJ1-1,TRBV7-9,TRBD1,many,TGTGCCAGCAGCTCGCTGGGACAGACAGTTAACACTGAAGCTTTCTTT,CASSSLGQTVNTEAFF